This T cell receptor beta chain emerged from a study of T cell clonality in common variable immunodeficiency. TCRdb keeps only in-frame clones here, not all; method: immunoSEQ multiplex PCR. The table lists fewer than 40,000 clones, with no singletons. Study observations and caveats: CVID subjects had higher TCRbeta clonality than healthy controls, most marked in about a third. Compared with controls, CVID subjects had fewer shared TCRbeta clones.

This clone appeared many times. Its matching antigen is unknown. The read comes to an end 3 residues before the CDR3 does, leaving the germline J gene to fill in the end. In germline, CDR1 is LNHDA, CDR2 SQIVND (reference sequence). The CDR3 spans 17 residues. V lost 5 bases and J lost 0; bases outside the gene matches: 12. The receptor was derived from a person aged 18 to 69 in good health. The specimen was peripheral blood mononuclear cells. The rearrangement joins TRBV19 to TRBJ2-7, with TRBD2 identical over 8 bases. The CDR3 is CASSAFLVAGYSYEQYF. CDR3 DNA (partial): TGTGCCAGTAGTGCCTTTTTGGTAGCGGGATACTCCTACGAG.